The subject of this entry is one TCR beta chain. Its antigen is undetermined. Before treatment, baseline tumor tissue was collected for sequencing. The data are from a study of circulating tumor DNA in untreated peripheral T-cell lymphoma. Regarding the study as a whole: Tumor-specific clonotypes: identified in around four fifths of patients, 86% of baseline tissues.

Assay: immunoSEQ multiplex PCR; the TCRdb copy retains only in-frame clones and omits some. The sample lists around 6,000 clones, 62% occurring once. Sequencing input: tumor tissue. This sequence was found in a human donor with peripheral T-cell lymphoma.

CDR3 bases: TGTGCCAGCACCGGACCTTATGGCAATCAGCCCCAGCATTTT. Translation: CASTGPYGNQPQHF. The rearrangement links TRBV6-8 to TRBJ1-5; D uncertain. The germline V gene encodes CDR1 MNHGY and CDR2 SAAAGT. The CDR3 spans 14 residues. Trimming left V 7 bases short and J 2 bases short, with 12 bases between.